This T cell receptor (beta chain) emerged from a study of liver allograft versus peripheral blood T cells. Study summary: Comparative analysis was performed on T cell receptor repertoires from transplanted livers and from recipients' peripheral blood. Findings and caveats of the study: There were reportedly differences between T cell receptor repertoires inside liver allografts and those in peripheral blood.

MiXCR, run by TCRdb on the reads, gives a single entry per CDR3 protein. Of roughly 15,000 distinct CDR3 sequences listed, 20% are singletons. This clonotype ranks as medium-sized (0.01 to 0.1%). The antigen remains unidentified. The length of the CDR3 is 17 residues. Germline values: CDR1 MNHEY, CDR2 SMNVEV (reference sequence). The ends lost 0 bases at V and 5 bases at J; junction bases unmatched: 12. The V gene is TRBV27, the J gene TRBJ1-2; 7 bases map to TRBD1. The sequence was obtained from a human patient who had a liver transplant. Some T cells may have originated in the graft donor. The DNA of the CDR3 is TGTGCCAGCAGTTTATCGTTCATGGAGGGGGCCAGATATGGCTACACCTTC. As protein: CASSLSFMEGARYGYTF.